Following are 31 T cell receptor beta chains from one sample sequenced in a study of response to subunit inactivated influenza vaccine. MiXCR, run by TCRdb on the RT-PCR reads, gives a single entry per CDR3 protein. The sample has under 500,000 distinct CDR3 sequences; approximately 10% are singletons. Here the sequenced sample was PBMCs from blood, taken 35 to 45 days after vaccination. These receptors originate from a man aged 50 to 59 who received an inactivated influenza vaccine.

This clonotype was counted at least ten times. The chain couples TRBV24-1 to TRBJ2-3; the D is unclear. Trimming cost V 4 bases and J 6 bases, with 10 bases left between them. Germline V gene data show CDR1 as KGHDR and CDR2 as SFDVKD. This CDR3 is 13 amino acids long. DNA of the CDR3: TGTGCCACCAGTGACCCCAGCGCGGATACGCAGTATTTT. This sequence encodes CATSDPSADTQYF.

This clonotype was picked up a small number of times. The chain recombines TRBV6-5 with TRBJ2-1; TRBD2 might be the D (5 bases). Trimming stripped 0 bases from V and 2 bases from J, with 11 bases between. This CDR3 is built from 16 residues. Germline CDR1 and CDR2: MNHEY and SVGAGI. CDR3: CASSYSGANPYNEQFF. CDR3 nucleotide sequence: TGTGCCAGCAGTTACTCGGGAGCTAACCCCTACAATGAGCAGTTCTTC.

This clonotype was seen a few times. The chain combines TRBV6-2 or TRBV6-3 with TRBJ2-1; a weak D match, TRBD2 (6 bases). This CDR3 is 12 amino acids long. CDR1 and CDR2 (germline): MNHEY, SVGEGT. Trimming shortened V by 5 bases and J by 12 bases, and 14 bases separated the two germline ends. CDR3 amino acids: CASSPSGSWQFF. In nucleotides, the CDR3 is TGTGCCAGCAGTCCCTCCGGGAGTTGGCAGTTCTTC.

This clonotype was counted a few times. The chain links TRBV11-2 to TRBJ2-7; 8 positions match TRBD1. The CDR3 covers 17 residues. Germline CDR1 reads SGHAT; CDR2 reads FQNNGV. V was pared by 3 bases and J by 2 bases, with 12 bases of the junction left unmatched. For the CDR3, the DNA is TGTGCCAGCAGCTTCCTACCCGGACAGGGATTGCCCTACGAGCAGTACTTC. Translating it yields CASSFLPGQGLPYEQYF.

This chain's CDR3 is CASSYQGQNEQYF. The CDR3 coding sequence is TGTGCCAGCAGTTACCAGGGGCAGAACGAGCAGTACTTC. The V gene is TRBV6-6, the J gene TRBJ2-7; TRBD1 is a possible D gene (6 bases). Per germline, CDR1 MNHNY and CDR2 SVGAGI (reference sequence). V was clipped by 2 bases and J by 5 bases, with 10 bases between them. The CDR3 runs to 13 residues.

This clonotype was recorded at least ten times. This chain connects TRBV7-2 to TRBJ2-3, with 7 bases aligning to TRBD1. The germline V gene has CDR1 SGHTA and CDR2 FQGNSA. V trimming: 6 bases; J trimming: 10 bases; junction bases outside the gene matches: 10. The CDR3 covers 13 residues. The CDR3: CASSENTGAAQYF. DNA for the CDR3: TGTGCCAGCAGTGAGAATACAGGGGCGGCGCAGTATTTT.

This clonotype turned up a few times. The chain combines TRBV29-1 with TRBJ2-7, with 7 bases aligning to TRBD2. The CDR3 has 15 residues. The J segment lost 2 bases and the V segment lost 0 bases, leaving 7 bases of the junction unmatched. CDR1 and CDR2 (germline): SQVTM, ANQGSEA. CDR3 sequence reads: CSVEDGGIPPYEQYF. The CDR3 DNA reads TGCAGCGTTGAAGACGGGGGGATACCCCCCTACGAGCAGTACTTC.

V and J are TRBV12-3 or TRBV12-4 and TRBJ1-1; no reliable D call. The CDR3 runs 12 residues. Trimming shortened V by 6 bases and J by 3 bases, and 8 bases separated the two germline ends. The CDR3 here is CASSLIYTEAFF. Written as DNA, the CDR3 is TGTGCCAGCAGCCTTATTTACACTGAAGCTTTCTTT.

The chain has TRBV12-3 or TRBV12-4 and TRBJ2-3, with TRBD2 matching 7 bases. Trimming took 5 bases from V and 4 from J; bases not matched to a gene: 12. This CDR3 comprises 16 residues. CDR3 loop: CASSTRGEGMPDTQYF. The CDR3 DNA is TGTGCCAGCAGTACCCGAGGGGAGGGAATGCCAGATACGCAGTATTTT.

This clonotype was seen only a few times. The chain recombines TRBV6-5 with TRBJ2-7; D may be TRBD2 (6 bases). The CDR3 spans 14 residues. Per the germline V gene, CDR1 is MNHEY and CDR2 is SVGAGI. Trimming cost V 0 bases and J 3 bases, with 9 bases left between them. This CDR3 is CASSYSGGGYEQYF. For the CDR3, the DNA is TGTGCCAGCAGTTACTCGGGGGGAGGCTACGAGCAGTACTTC.

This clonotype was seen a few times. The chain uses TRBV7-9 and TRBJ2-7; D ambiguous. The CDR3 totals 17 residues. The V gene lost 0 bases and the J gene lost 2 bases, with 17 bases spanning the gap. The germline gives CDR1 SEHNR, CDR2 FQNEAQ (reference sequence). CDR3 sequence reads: CASSLAGPRGRPYEQYF. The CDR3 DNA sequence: TGTGCCAGCAGCTTAGCGGGCCCCCGTGGCAGACCCTACGAGCAGTACTTC.

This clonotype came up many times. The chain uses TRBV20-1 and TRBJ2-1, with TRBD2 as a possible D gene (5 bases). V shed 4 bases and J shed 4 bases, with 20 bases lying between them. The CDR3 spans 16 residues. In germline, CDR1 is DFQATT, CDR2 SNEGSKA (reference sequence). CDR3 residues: CSAKTIRRVTYNEQFF. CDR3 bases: TGCAGTGCTAAGACTATCCGGCGGGTAACTTACAATGAGCAGTTCTTC.

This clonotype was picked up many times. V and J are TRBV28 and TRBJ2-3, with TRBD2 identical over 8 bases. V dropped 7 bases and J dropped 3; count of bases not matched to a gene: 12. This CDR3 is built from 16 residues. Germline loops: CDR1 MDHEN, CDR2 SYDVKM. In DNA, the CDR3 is TGTGCCAGCACCCGCCTACTTGCGGGGGGAACAGATACGCAGTATTTT. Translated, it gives CASTRLLAGGTDTQYF. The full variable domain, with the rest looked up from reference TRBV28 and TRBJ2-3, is DVKVTQSSRYLVKRTGEKVFLECVQDMDHENMFWYRQDPGLGLRLIYFSYDVKMKEKGDIPEGYSVSREKKERFSLILESASTNQTSMYLCASTRLLAGGTDTQYFGPGTRLTVL.

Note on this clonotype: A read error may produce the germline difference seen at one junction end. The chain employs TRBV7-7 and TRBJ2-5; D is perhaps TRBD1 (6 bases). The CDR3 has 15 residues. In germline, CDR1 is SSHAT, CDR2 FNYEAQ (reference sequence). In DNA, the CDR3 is TGTGCTAGCAGCATAGGACAGCTACGAGTAGAGACCCAGTACTTC. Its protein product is CASSIGQLRVETQYF.

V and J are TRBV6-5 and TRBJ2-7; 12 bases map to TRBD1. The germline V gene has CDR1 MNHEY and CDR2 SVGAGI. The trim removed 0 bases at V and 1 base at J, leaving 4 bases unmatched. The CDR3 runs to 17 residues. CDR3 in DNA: TGTGCCAGCAGTTACTCGTGGGACAGGGGGCGATCCTACGAGCAGTACTTC. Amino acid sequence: CASSYSWDRGRSYEQYF.

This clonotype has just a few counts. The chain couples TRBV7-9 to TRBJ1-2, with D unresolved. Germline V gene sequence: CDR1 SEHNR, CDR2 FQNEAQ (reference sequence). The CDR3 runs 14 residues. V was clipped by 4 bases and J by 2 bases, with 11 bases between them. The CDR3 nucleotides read TGTGCCAGCAGCTCTAGGACGGAAAACTATGGCTACACCTTC. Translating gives CASSSRTENYGYTF.

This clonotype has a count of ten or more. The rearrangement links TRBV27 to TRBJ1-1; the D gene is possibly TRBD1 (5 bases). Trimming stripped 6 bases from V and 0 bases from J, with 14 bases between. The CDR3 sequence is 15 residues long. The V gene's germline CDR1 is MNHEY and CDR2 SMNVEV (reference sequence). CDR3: CASSRLGGMNTEAFF. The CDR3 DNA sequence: TGTGCCAGCAGCCGATTGGGGGGAATGAACACTGAAGCTTTCTTT.

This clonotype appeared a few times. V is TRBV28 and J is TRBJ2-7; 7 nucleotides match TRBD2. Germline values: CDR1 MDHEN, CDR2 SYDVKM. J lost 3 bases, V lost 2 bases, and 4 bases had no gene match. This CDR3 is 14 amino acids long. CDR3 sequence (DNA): TGTGCCAGCAGTTTAGGCGGGGGAGTCTACGAGCAGTACTTC. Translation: CASSLGGGVYEQYF.

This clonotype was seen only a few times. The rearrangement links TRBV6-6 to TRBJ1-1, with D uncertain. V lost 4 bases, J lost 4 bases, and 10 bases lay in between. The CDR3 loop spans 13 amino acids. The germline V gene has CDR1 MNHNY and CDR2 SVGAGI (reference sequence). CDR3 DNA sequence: TGTGCCAGCAGTTCCCGAAGATTCACTGAAGCTTTCTTT. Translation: CASSSRRFTEAFF.

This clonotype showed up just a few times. The CDR3 region has the DNA TGTGCCATCAGTGGAACAGGGCGGAATCAGCCCCAGCATTTT. It is translated as CAISGTGRNQPQHF. The chain uses TRBV10-3 and TRBJ1-5; D is possibly TRBD1 (6 bases). V gave up 4 bases and J gave up 4 bases, with 11 bases separating them. Germline assignment: CDR1 ENHRY and CDR2 SYGVKD. The CDR3 consists of 14 residues.

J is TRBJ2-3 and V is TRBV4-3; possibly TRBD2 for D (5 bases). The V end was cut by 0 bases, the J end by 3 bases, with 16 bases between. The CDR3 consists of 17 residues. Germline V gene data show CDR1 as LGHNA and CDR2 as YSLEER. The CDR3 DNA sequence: TGCGCCAGCAGCCAAGATCGGTTACAGCGCGGGACAGATACGCAGTATTTT. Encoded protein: CASSQDRLQRGTDTQYF.

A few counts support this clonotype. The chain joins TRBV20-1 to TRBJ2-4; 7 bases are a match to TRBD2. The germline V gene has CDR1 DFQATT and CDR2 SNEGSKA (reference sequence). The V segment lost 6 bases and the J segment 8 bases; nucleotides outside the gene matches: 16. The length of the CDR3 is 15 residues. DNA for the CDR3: TGCAGTGCCAGCCCCACGGGGGAGGGCCGACACATTCAGTACTTC. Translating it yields CSASPTGEGRHIQYF.

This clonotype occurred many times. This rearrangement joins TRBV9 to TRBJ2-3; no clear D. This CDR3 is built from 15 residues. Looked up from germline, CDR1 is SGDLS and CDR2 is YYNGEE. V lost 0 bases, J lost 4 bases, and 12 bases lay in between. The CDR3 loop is CASSVVWGSADTQYF. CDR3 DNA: TGTGCCAGCAGCGTAGTTTGGGGAAGCGCAGATACGCAGTATTTT.

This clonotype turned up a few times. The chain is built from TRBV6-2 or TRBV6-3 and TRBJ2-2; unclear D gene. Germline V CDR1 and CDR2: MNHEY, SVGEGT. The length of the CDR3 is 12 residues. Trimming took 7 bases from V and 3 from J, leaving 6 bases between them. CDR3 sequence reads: CASIAYTGELFF. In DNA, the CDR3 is TGTGCCAGCATCGCTTACACCGGGGAGCTGTTTTTT.

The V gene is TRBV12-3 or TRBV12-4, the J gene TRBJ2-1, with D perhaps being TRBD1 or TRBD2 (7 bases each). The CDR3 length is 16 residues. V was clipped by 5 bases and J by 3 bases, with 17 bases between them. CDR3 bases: TGTGCCAGCAGTCAGGGGGGGGTTCTACTCTACAATGAGCAGTTCTTC. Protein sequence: CASSQGGVLLYNEQFF.

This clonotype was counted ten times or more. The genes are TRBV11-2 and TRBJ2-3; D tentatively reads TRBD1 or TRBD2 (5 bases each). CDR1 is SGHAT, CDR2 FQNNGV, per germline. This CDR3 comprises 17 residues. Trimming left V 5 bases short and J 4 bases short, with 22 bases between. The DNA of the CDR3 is TGTGCCAGCAGCCCTCCTGCCGGTCCGGGGCAGGCAGATACGCAGTATTTT. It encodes CASSPPAGPGQADTQYF.

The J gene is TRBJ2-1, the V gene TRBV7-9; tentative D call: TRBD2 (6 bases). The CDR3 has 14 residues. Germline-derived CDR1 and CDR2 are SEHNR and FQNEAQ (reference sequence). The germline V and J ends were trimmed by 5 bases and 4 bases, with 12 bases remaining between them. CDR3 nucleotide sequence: TGTGCCAGCAGCGGAGGGAGGCGTTACAATGAGCAGTTCTTC. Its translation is CASSGGRRYNEQFF.

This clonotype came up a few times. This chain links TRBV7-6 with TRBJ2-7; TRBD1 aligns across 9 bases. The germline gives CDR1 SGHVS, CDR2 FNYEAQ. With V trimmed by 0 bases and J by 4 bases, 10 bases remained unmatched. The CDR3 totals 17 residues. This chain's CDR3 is CASSLAQPGQGAYEQYF. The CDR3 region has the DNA TGTGCCAGCAGCTTAGCGCAGCCGGGACAGGGAGCGTACGAGCAGTACTTC.

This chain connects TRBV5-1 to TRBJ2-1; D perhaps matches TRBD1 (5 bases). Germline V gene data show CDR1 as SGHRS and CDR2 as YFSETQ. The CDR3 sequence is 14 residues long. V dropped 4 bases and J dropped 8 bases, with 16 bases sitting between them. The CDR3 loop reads CASSPRDSYDEQFF. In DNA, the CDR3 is TGCGCCAGCAGCCCCAGAGACAGTTACGATGAGCAGTTCTTC.

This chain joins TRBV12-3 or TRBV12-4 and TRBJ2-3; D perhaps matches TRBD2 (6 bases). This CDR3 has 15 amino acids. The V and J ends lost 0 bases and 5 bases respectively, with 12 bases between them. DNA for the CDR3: TGTGCCAGCAGTTTAGCGGTGGCGGGACTAGATACGCAGTATTTT. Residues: CASSLAVAGLDTQYF.

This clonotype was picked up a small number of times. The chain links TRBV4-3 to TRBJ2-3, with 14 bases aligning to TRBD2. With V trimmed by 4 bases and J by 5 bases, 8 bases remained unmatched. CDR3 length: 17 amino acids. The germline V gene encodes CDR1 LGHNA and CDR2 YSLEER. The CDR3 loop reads CASSPSSGTSGRDTQYF. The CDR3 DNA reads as TGCGCCAGCAGCCCCTCCTCCGGGACTAGCGGGAGAGATACGCAGTATTTT.